Detailed here is one TCR beta chain. Its antigen is not identified. Profiled with immunoSEQ multiplex PCR; TCRdb holds only in-frame clones, not every one. Of 150,000 to 160,000 clones in the sample, around nine tenths were seen once. The data originate from a study of T cell responses to AZD1222 COVID-19 vaccine. Overall study results and limits: Possibly, clonal diversity was underestimated; donors were largely white British and included more females. Seropositivity was recorded at baseline in only 6 or 7 AZD1222 recipients. Recipients of two AZD1222 doses showed rising Spike-specific TCR breadth and depth.

Germline CDR1 MDHEN, CDR2 SYDVKM. Trimming took off 5 bases at V and 4 bases at J, with 12 bases between the two ends. The CDR3 runs 13 residues. The sample was peripheral blood, taken after recovery from COVID-19. The rearrangement joins TRBV28 to TRBJ2-7; D call uncertain. The sequence was collected from an adult who had recovered from COVID-19. The CDR3 protein is CASSPGPVYEQYF. DNA for the CDR3: TGTGCCAGCAGTCCCGGGCCTGTTTACGAGCAGTACTTC.